Listed here are 24 T cell receptor beta chains from one sample, sequenced in a study of molecular identifiers for immune sequencing clone quantification. Using its own MiXCR run on the PCR reads, TCRdb lists one record per CDR3 protein. Of 300,000 to 400,000 distinct CDR3 sequences in the sample, roughly a fifth were seen once. Sequenced input: naive CD8+ T cells from blood, with Jurkat cell RNA spiked in. Subset reported: FACS-sorted CD8+CD4-CCR7+CD45RA+ naive T cells. The receptor set was obtained from a human donor in good health. Some libraries in this study had Jurkat cell RNA spiked in.

This clonotype occurred many times. The chain joins TRBV4-1 to TRBJ2-2, with D possibly matching TRBD1 (6 bases). This CDR3 is 14 amino acids long. The V end lost 8 bases, the J end lost 2 bases, and 12 bases lay between the germline ends. Germline V gene lookup returns CDR1 MGHRA and CDR2 YSYEKL. The CDR3 here is CASELDRNTGELFF. In nucleotides, the CDR3 is TGCGCCAGCGAGTTGGACAGAAACACCGGGGAGCTGTTTTTT.

This clonotype was detected ten times or more. The gene calls are TRBV9 and TRBJ2-5, with 7 positions matching TRBD1. Germline CDR1 is SGDLS and CDR2 is YYNGEE. The V gene end was trimmed by 3 bases and the J gene end by 4 bases; junction bases not matched to a gene: 6. The CDR3 totals 14 residues. CDR3 in DNA: TGTGCCAGCAGCGATCCGGGACAGTTAGAGACCCAGTACTTC. This gives the protein CASSDPGQLETQYF.

This clonotype was seen ten or more times. The chain carries TRBV27 and TRBJ2-5, with TRBD2 matching over 9 bases. V was pared by 5 bases and J by 5 bases, with 6 bases of the junction left unmatched. Germline-derived CDR1 and CDR2 are MNHEY and SMNVEV (reference sequence). This CDR3 is 14 amino acids long. CDR3 coding DNA: TGTGCCAGCAGTCCGGGACTAGCTGCGGAGACCCAGTACTTC. Its translation is CASSPGLAAETQYF.

Note on this clonotype: A single base separates this from a much larger clone, so it may be a read error. The chain is built from TRBV29-1 and TRBJ2-7, with D perhaps matching TRBD2 (5 bases). Trimming removed 2 bases from V and 0 bases from J, with 8 bases in between. The CDR3 runs to 13 residues. CDR1 and CDR2 from the germline V gene are SQVTM and ANQGSEA. DNA for the CDR3: TGCAGCGTTGAACCGGGGTTCTCCTACGAGCAGTACTTC. Its translation is CSVEPGFSYEQYF.

The table lists this clonotype with many counts. The chain carries TRBV30 and TRBJ2-1; D is undetermined. From germline, CDR1 is GTSNPN and CDR2 SVGIG (reference sequence). The CDR3 has 10 amino acids. The V end was cut by 4 bases, the J end by 8 bases, with 6 bases between. The CDR3 here is CAWKTDEQFF. CDR3 DNA: TGTGCCTGGAAAACGGATGAGCAGTTCTTC.

Turning to this clonotype: A much larger clone lies a single base off, so this may be a read error. CDR3 bases: TGCGCCAGCAGCCAAGTGGAGGGGTACGAGCAGCTCTTC. Translation gives CASSQVEGYEQLF. The V call is TRBV4-3, the J call TRBJ2-1, with a possible D match to TRBD2 (6 bases). Germline CDR1 and CDR2: LGHNA and YSLEER. The CDR3 loop spans 13 amino acids.

In the case of this clonotype: A single base separates this from a much larger clone, so it may be a read error. The chain combines TRBV2 with TRBJ2-7, with TRBD1 matching 8 bases. In germline, CDR1 is SNHLY, CDR2 FYNNEI. Trimming at V came to 8 bases and at J to 6 bases, leaving 9 bases not matched to a gene. This CDR3 is 13 amino acids long. The CDR3 region is CASGPGGVCEQYF. In DNA, the CDR3 is TGTGCCAGCGGTCCAGGGGGCGTTTGCGAGCAGTACTTC. Looking up the rest from reference TRBV2 and TRBJ2-7 gives the full variable domain: EPEVTQTPSHQVTQMGQEVILRCVPISNHLYFYWYRQILGQKVEFLVSFYNNEISEKSEIFDDQFSVERPDGSNFTLKIRSTKLEDSAMYFCASGPGGVCEQYFGPGTRLTVT.

This clonotype appeared a few times. V gene TRBV3-1 combines with J gene TRBJ2-3; 11 nucleotides match TRBD2. This CDR3 is 17 amino acids long. With 0 bases clipped from V and 4 bases from J, the junction kept 6 bases outside the gene matches. The germline CDR1 and CDR2 sequences are LGHDT and YNNKEL (reference sequence). In nucleotides, the CDR3 is TGTGCCAGCAGCCAAGAGACTAGCGGGACTAGGGCAGATACGCAGTATTTT. Encoded protein: CASSQETSGTRADTQYF.

This clonotype was seen ten or more times. The chain has TRBV6-1 and TRBJ2-3; no clear D. The V and J ends lost 3 bases and 6 bases respectively, with 4 bases between them. The CDR3 spans 11 residues. CDR1 and CDR2 (germline): MNHNS, SASEGT. The CDR3 DNA reads TGTGCCAGCAGTGACGCTGATACGCAGTATTTT. Protein: CASSDADTQYF.

The genes are TRBV4-3 and TRBJ1-3, with D uncertain. Trimming took 1 base from V and 4 from J, leaving 11 bases between them. Germline-derived CDR1 and CDR2 are LGHNA and YSLEER. CDR3 length: 15 residues. CDR3 in amino acids: CASSQGDSEGNTIYF. The CDR3 coding sequence is TGCGCCAGCAGCCAAGGGGATAGTGAGGGAAACACCATATATTTT.

This clonotype was picked up many times. The CDR3 sequence is CASSSPGTPYQETQYF. CDR3 nucleotide sequence: TGTGCCAGCAGCTCCCCCGGGACACCGTACCAAGAGACCCAGTACTTC. The chain couples TRBV7-2 to TRBJ2-5; the D gene is possibly TRBD1 (6 bases). The CDR3 covers 16 residues. Trimming shortened V by 4 bases and J by 0 bases, and 15 bases separated the two germline ends. CDR1 and CDR2 from the germline V gene are SGHTA and FQGNSA.

This clonotype appeared many times. V usage is TRBV29-1 and J usage is TRBJ1-1, with a tentative D call TRBD1 (5 bases). The V end lost 4 bases, the J end lost 4 bases, and 7 bases lay between the germline ends. In germline, CDR1 is SQVTM, CDR2 ANQGSEA. CDR3 length: 11 amino acids. DNA for the CDR3: TGCAGCGTTGTCGGGGGCACTGAAGCTTTCTTT. This encodes CSVVGGTEAFF. Complete variable domain (other parts from reference TRBV29-1 and TRBJ1-1): SAVISQKPSRDICQRGTSLTIQCQVDSQVTMMFWYRQQPGQSLTLIATANQGSEATYESGFVIDKFPISRPNLTFSTLTVSNMSPEDSSIYLCSVVGGTEAFFGQGTRLTVV.

This clonotype was detected ten times or more. The chain carries TRBV5-5 and TRBJ1-1, with D possibly matching TRBD1 (5 bases). Germline V gives CDR1 SGHKS, CDR2 YYEKEE (reference sequence). The length of the CDR3 is 13 residues. Trimming took 0 bases from V and 11 from J, leaving 14 bases between them. This CDR3 is CASSLAGPEGAFF. As DNA, the CDR3 is TGTGCCAGCAGCTTGGCGGGGCCAGAGGGGGCTTTCTTT. The entire variable domain, with the rest obtained from reference TRBV5-5 and TRBJ1-1, is as follows: DAGVTQSPTHLIKTRGQQVTLRCSPISGHKSVSWYQQVLGQGPQFIFQYYEKEERGRGNFPDRFSARQFPNYSSELNVNALLLGDSALYLCASSLAGPEGAFFGQGTRLTVV.

This clonotype showed up many times. This rearrangement joins TRBV7-9 to TRBJ1-1; a weak D match, TRBD1 (6 bases). The V end was cut by 1 base, the J end by 1 base, with 13 bases between. The V gene's germline CDR1 is SEHNR and CDR2 FQNEAQ (reference sequence). CDR3 length: 16 residues. DNA of the CDR3: TGTGCCAGCAGCTTAGGACAAGGGGGGAAGAACACTGAAGCTTTCTTT. Its translation: CASSLGQGGKNTEAFF.

This clonotype was counted between two and nine times. The gene calls are TRBV15 and TRBJ2-5; possible D gene TRBD2, 5 bases. Germline V gene sequence: CDR1 LNHNV, CDR2 YYDKDF (reference sequence). The CDR3 runs 20 residues. V lost 3 bases, J lost 2 bases, and 28 bases lay in between. CDR3 nucleotide sequence: TGTGCCACCAGCAGTTTGTCATACAACAGACTAACAAACCCTCAAGAGACCCAGTACTTC. Its translation is CATSSLSYNRLTNPQETQYF.

This clonotype was picked up many times. This chain connects TRBV12-3 or TRBV12-4 to TRBJ1-1; possibly TRBD1 for D (6 bases). CDR3 length: 15 amino acids. V was trimmed by 6 bases and J by 4 bases, leaving 18 bases between them. In DNA, the CDR3 is TGTGCCAGCAGCAGTTCTCAAGGAGGGGGCACTGAAGCTTTCTTT. It codes for CASSSSQGGGTEAFF.

This clonotype was detected many times. This chain uses TRBV28 with TRBJ1-5, with TRBD1 identical over 9 bases. The CDR3 sequence is 14 residues long. V lost 6 bases and J lost 6; bases outside the gene matches: 6. Germline CDR1 MDHEN, CDR2 SYDVKM. CDR3 sequence (DNA): TGTGCCAGCAGCCCACAGGGGGCCGGTCAGCCCCAGCATTTT. It yields the protein CASSPQGAGQPQHF.

In this sample, this clonotype turned up many times. This chain uses TRBV4-3 with TRBJ2-3; D possibly corresponds to TRBD1 (6 bases). Per the germline V gene, CDR1 is LGHNA and CDR2 is YSLEER. The V and J ends lost 0 bases and 4 bases respectively, with 17 bases between them. The length of the CDR3 is 17 residues. CDR3 protein: CASSQDLQGILSDTQYF. CDR3 nucleotides: TGCGCCAGCAGCCAAGACCTGCAGGGGATCTTATCAGATACGCAGTATTTT.

Of note for this clonotype: This may be a read error, as it is one base from a much larger clone. Because the CDR3 is missing its conserved closing phenylalanine or tryptophan, this is likely a read error. It is unclear where the CDR3 begins or ends on the DNA, so no DNA is shown, and the CDR3 is as TCRdb lists it. The chain links TRBV21-1 to TRBJ1-5. TRBV21-1 is listed as a pseudogene. Counting both end residues, the CDR3 totals 13 amino acids. This CDR3 is CASRKQTGQPQHL.

There are many counts of this clonotype. The chain links TRBV6-2 or TRBV6-3 to TRBJ2-7; D not certain. The V end lost 6 bases, the J end lost 0 bases, and 12 bases lay between the germline ends. The CDR3 is made up of 14 amino acids. Per the germline V gene, CDR1 is MNHEY and CDR2 is SVGEGT. The CDR3: CASSPLPSSYEQYF. The DNA of the CDR3 is TGTGCCAGCAGCCCCTTGCCTAGCTCCTACGAGCAGTACTTC.

This clonotype has only one observation. The J gene is TRBJ1-1, the V gene TRBV23-1; D is unclear. TRBV23-1 is identified as an open reading frame with a role that is uncertain. CDR3 length equals 13 residues. The V gene lost 5 bases and the J gene lost 3 bases, with 10 bases spanning the gap. CDR3 in DNA: TGCGCCAGCAGTACGGATTACGACACTGAAGCTTTCTTT. It translates to CASSTDYDTEAFF.

The chain recombines TRBV28 with TRBJ1-1, with D maybe TRBD1 (5 bases). V was trimmed by 3 bases and J by 5 bases, leaving 13 bases between them. Germline values: CDR1 MDHEN, CDR2 SYDVKM. This CDR3 comprises 14 residues. CDR3 in amino acids: CASSFRGGRTEAFF. The CDR3 DNA reads as TGTGCCAGCAGTTTTCGGGGGGGGAGGACTGAAGCTTTCTTT.

This clonotype was picked up many times. The chain carries TRBV20-1 and TRBJ1-1; D is undetermined. The CDR3 spans 13 residues. The germline V and J ends were trimmed by 7 bases and 1 base, with 13 bases remaining between them. Germline CDR1 is DFQATT and CDR2 is SNEGSKA (reference sequence). For the CDR3, the DNA is TGCAGTGAATGGGAGACCTCGAACACTGAAGCTTTCTTT. It codes for CSEWETSNTEAFF.

This clonotype was seen a handful of times. A much larger clone differs from this one at a single base, so this may be a read error. CDR3 coding DNA: TGTGCCAGCAGTCCATCTTTTCGGGGGCCGGACGATACGCAGTATTTT. This gives the protein CASSPSFRGPDDTQYF. The chain uses TRBV6-6 and TRBJ2-3; TRBD1 or TRBD2 may be the D gene (6 bases each). Trimming took 5 bases from V and 6 from J, leaving 21 bases between them. The CDR3 is 16 residues long. Germline assignment: CDR1 MNHNY and CDR2 SVGAGI (reference sequence).